The 8 T cell receptor beta chains given below trace back to one sample, sequenced in a study of CD8+ T cells in alopecia areata. cDNA serving as the sequencing template came from extracted, reverse transcribed RNA. Data came from immunoSEQ multiplex PCR; TCRdb stores just in-frame clones and leaves some out. Of around 250,000 clones listed, around two thirds are singletons. Source: CD4+ T cells sorted from blood, taken at week 0. These receptors came from a human donor with alopecia areata.

This clone has a handful of counts. This chain links TRBV10-3 with TRBJ2-5; 8 nucleotides agree with TRBD2. In germline, CDR1 is ENHRY, CDR2 SYGVKD. The CDR3 has 13 amino acids. V lost 6 bases, J lost 2 bases, and 2 bases stayed unmatched. CDR3 sequence: CAIRSGGQETQYF. The CDR3 nucleotides read TGTGCCATCAGGTCGGGGGGGCAAGAGACCCAGTACTTC.

CDR3 DNA sequence: TGTGCCAGCAGCTTAGGGGGCCACTACGAGCAGTACTTC. Its protein product is CASSLGGHYEQYF. This rearrangement joins TRBV7-9 to TRBJ2-7, with D possibly TRBD1 on 5 matching bases. Trimming removed 1 base at V and 3 bases at J, with 7 bases between. The CDR3 runs 13 residues. Germline CDR1 reads SEHNR; CDR2 reads FQNEAQ (reference sequence).

This clone came up a few times. The chain links TRBV2 to TRBJ2-7; D is possibly TRBD1 (6 bases). The CDR3 extends over 13 amino acids. Trimming took off 4 bases at V and 7 bases at J, with 14 bases between the two ends. CDR1 is SNHLY, CDR2 FYNNEI, per germline. The CDR3 DNA sequence: TGTGCCAGCAGTGCGGGACACGAAGAGGAGCAGTACTTC. This encodes CASSAGHEEEQYF.

The genes are TRBV7-2 and TRBJ1-4; D may be TRBD1 (5 bases). The CDR3 is 14 amino acids. Deletions cut 1 base from V and 7 bases from J, with 10 bases between. Germline CDR1 SGHTA, CDR2 FQGNSA. CDR3 sequence reads: CASSLERGSEKLFF. CDR3 nucleotide sequence: TGTGCCAGCAGCTTAGAAAGGGGCTCTGAAAAACTGTTTTTT. Full variable domain (remainder filled in from reference TRBV7-2 and TRBJ1-4): GAGVSQSPSNKVTEKGKDVELRCDPISGHTALYWYRQSLGQGLEFLIYFQGNSAPDKSGLPSDRFSAERTGGSVSTLTIQRTQQEDSAVYLCASSLERGSEKLFFGSGTQLSVL.

The chain employs TRBV29-1 and TRBJ1-5; the D gene is possibly TRBD1 (5 bases). Trimming removed 5 bases at V and 2 bases at J, with 10 bases between. This CDR3 is 13 amino acids long. In germline, CDR1 is SQVTM, CDR2 ANQGSEA. In DNA form, the CDR3 reads TGCAGCGTTTCTACAGGTGGCAATCAGCCCCAGCATTTT. Amino acids: CSVSTGGNQPQHF.

The chain joins TRBV4-1 to TRBJ2-5, with 11 nucleotides matching TRBD2. CDR1 is MGHRA and CDR2 is YSYEKL in the germline V gene. Trimming at V came to 4 bases and at J to 1 base, leaving 14 bases not matched to a gene. The CDR3 covers 19 residues. The CDR3 DNA is TGCGCCAGCAGCCTAACTCTAGCGGGGGGCCGGTGGGGCCAAGAGACCCAGTACTTC. Translation gives CASSLTLAGGRWGQETQYF.

The rearrangement joins TRBV6-5 to TRBJ1-5; D gene unclear. Trimming pared 8 bases from V and 9 bases from J, leaving 14 bases between. CDR3 length equals 12 residues. Germline CDR1 reads MNHEY; CDR2 reads SVGAGI. CDR3 bases: TGTGCCAGCGGACCCGATGGGTGGCCCCAGCATTTT. It specifies CASGPDGWPQHF.

The chain uses TRBV7-2 and TRBJ1-5; D gene ambiguous. V lost 1 base, J lost 6 bases, and 10 bases lay in between. The CDR3 is 14 residues long. Germline V gene lookup returns CDR1 SGHTA and CDR2 FQGNSA. The chain's CDR3 is CASSLEGIGQPQHF. The CDR3 DNA follows: TGTGCCAGCAGCTTAGAAGGGATTGGTCAGCCCCAGCATTTT.